A single T cell receptor beta chain is shown here with its context. The CDR3 has 13 residues. Germline V CDR1 and CDR2: LGHDT, YNNKEL (reference sequence). The V end lost 1 base, the J end lost 2 bases, and 6 bases lay between the germline ends. This sample stems from a study of blood T cell repertoires in COVID-19. Study at large: Collection of acute and convalescent COVID-19 samples took place in the United States, Italy and Spain. PBMCs, B-cell-depleted T cells, or T cells were the source of the cDNA or gDNA that made up the material.

In the original analysis: Estimation of nucleated cell counts was performed using reference gene primer amplification. Profiling relied on immunoSEQ multiplex PCR, and the TCRdb table lists in-frame clones only, not all of them. V and J calls and clone size are as listed in that table; D and trimming were resolved from the DNA. The table shows roughly 280,000 clones, with 84% occurring only once. The TCR sequence derives from a man in his sixties with acute or convalescent COVID-19. Specimen: peripheral blood. The chain has TRBV3-1 (or the pseudogene TRBV3-2) and TRBJ2-7; D is unclear. CDR3 loop: CASSQGPTYEQYF. In DNA form, the CDR3 reads TGTGCCAGCAGCCAAGGGCCAACCTACGAGCAGTACTTC.